One sample yielded the 9 T cell receptor beta chains listed below, sequenced in a study of blood T cells in healthy people across ages. A second PCR, run for about 7 to 11 cycles, used a sample-barcoded 5' primer plus a J-beta primer mix. TCRdb re-called the 5' RACE reads through MiXCR, storing one row per CDR3 protein. The sample yields some 1,000,000 distinct CDR3 sequences, about 25% seen once. These sequences were also reported in another study, on T cells of mothers and their children.

The sequenced material came from blood. These receptors were collected from a girl aged 2 to 9 in good health.

The CDR3 here is CASSSPAGGDTGELFF. CDR3 nucleotides: TGTGCCAGCAGCTCCCCAGCGGGAGGGGACACCGGGGAGCTGTTTTTT. V gene TRBV7-9 combines with J gene TRBJ2-2; 10 nucleotides line up with TRBD2. Germline V lookup: CDR1 SEHNR, CDR2 FQNEAQ (reference sequence). The J segment lost 3 bases and the V segment lost 4 bases, leaving 5 bases of the junction unmatched. The CDR3 covers 16 residues.

The chain couples TRBV4-3 to TRBJ1-2; 9 bases are shared with TRBD1. Trimming cost V 0 bases and J 4 bases; bases outside gene matches: 6. This CDR3 has 16 amino acids. In germline, CDR1 is LGHNA, CDR2 YSLEER. The CDR3 loop reads CASSQDEDRGGYGYTF. CDR3 bases: TGCGCCAGCAGCCAAGATGAGGACAGGGGAGGCTATGGCTACACCTTC.

The V call is TRBV20-1, the J call TRBJ2-7; 9 bases map to TRBD2. Trimming at V came to 1 base and at J to 5 bases, leaving 6 bases not matched to a gene. The CDR3 consists of 14 residues. CDR1 and CDR2 (germline): DFQATT, SNEGSKA (reference sequence). CDR3 residues: CSARGPSGDDEQYF. The CDR3 DNA sequence: TGCAGTGCTAGAGGACCTAGCGGGGACGACGAGCAGTACTTC.

The rearrangement uses TRBV14 and TRBJ2-7; no clear D gene. Germline V gives CDR1 SGHDN, CDR2 FVKESK. This CDR3 has 12 amino acids. Trimming removed 4 bases at V and 4 bases at J, with 8 bases between. The CDR3 loop is CASSLNAYEQYF. The CDR3 region has the DNA TGTGCCAGCAGCCTGAACGCTTACGAGCAGTACTTC. Full variable domain (rest looked up from reference TRBV14 and TRBJ2-7): EAGVTQFPSHSVIEKGQTVTLRCDPISGHDNLYWYRRVMGKEIKFLLHFVKESKQDESGMPNNRFLAERTGGTYSTLKVQPAELEDSGVYFCASSLNAYEQYFGPGTRLTVT.

This clonotype has just a few counts. The rearrangement uses TRBV12-3 or TRBV12-4 and TRBJ1-1, with a tentative D call TRBD1 (5 bases). V lost 6 bases and J lost 10, with 15 bases in between. The CDR3 spans 12 residues. CDR3 residues: CASSPPGTRAFF. DNA for the CDR3: TGTGCCAGCAGCCCTCCCGGGACTCGAGCTTTCTTT.

This clonotype was seen only a few times. The J gene is TRBJ2-1, the V gene TRBV29-1; D is unresolved. The CDR3 is 9 amino acids. The V gene's germline CDR1 is SQVTM and CDR2 ANQGSEA. The V end lost 4 bases, the J end lost 9 bases, and 4 bases lay between the germline ends. CDR3 protein: CSVGGEQFF. CDR3 nucleotides: TGCAGCGTTGGGGGTGAGCAGTTCTTC.

The chain has TRBV12-3 or TRBV12-4 and TRBJ2-6; 8 nucleotides align to TRBD1. This CDR3 region has 18 residues. J gave up 0 bases and V 6 bases, and 10 bases lay outside the gene matches. The DNA for the CDR3 is TGTGCCAGCAGCCCAGCAGGGGGCCATAGCTCTGGGGCCAACGTCCTGACTTTC. As protein: CASSPAGGHSSGANVLTF.

J is TRBJ2-3 and V is TRBV4-3; 7 bases line up with TRBD1. CDR1 is LGHNA and CDR2 is YSLEER in the germline V gene. With 1 base clipped from V and 4 bases from J, the junction kept 5 bases outside the gene matches. The CDR3 is 15 amino acids. The CDR3 protein is CASSQADRVADTQYF. CDR3 DNA sequence: TGCGCCAGCAGCCAAGCTGACAGGGTAGCAGATACGCAGTATTTT.

This chain links TRBV9 with TRBJ2-2; no reliable D call. This CDR3 has 15 residues. V lost 6 bases and J 2 bases, leaving 14 bases between the germline ends. Germline V gene data show CDR1 as SGDLS and CDR2 as YYNGEE. The CDR3 is CASTPHPENTGELFF. For the CDR3, the DNA is TGTGCCAGCACCCCTCATCCGGAAAACACCGGGGAGCTGTTTTTT.